One sample yielded the 9 T cell receptor beta chains listed below, sequenced in a study of tumor-infiltrating lymphocytes in primary liver carcinoma. Both RNA and DNA were isolated together from about 21-30 mg of bulk tissue that had not been sorted. TCR beta cDNA was reverse-transcribed from approximately 0.45 ug of total RNA. The reaction used a constant-region primer and ProtoScript II reverse transcriptase. Generation of the TCR beta libraries relied on three nested multiplex PCR rounds using slightly modified ARM-PCR. Use of TRBV1-TRBV30 forward primers with a C-beta reverse primer characterized the first two PCR rounds, which lasted approximately 11 cycles each. TCRdb fed the multiplex PCR reads into MiXCR, producing one record per CDR3 protein. This table holds about 44,000 distinct CDR3 sequences, over 65% found once. Material for sequencing was liver tumor tissue from sampling region 3. Subset given: tumor region T3, left-lateral pole. The origin of the receptors is a man aged 40-49 years with primary liver carcinoma and hepatitis B virus infection.

Of note for this clonotype: Sequence at one end of the junction differs from germline and may be a read error. J is TRBJ2-3 and V is TRBV11-2, with TRBD2 as a possible D gene (5 bases). CDR1 and CDR2 from the germline V gene are SGHAT and FQNNGV. The CDR3 contains 16 residues. The CDR3 nucleotides read TGTGCCAGCAGCCTCCCGACTAACGGCAGCACAGATACACAGTATTTT. Its protein product is CASSLPTNGSTDTQYF.

A remark on this clonotype: The junction departs from germline at one end; a sequencing error may be responsible. This chain connects TRBV12-3 or TRBV12-4 to TRBJ2-7, with 8 bases lining up with TRBD2. The CDR3 spans 16 residues. The CDR3 DNA reads TGCGCGAGCAGTTTATTAGCGGGAAGGCCTCCCTACGAGCAGTACTTC. As protein: CASSLLAGRPPYEQYF.

This clonotype has at least ten counts. This chain joins TRBV7-8 and TRBJ2-7; D might be TRBD1 (6 bases). The V gene lost 5 bases and the J gene lost 2 bases, with 10 bases spanning the gap. CDR1 and CDR2 from the germline V gene are SGHVS and FQNEAQ. The CDR3 consists of 13 residues. The CDR3 spells CASSGDKTYEQYF. In nucleotides, the CDR3 is TGTGCCAGCAGCGGGGACAAGACCTACGAGCAGTACTTC.

On this clonotype itself: An end of the junction differs from the germline gene, which may be a read error. The chain combines TRBV7-8 with TRBJ2-5; D not certain. Germline CDR1 is SGHVS and CDR2 is FQNEAQ. CDR3 length: 14 amino acids. The CDR3 sequence is CASSPRIGQETHYF. The CDR3 coding sequence is TGTGCTAGCAGCCCTCGGATAGGGCAAGAGACCCATTACTTC.

This clonotype was picked up many times. This CDR3 is CASSQGLAVQETQYF. The CDR3 DNA is TGCGCCAGCAGCCAAGGACTAGCGGTCCAAGAGACCCAGTACTTC. This chain joins TRBV4-1 and TRBJ2-5; 9 bases match TRBD2. Per germline, CDR1 MGHRA and CDR2 YSYEKL. Germline trimming cut 1 base from V and 1 base from J; bases unmatched to any gene: 1. The CDR3 is 15 residues long.

Remarks on this clonotype: A much more abundant neighbour one base away suggests this may be a read error. Lacking the conserved final phenylalanine or tryptophan, this CDR3 likely reflects a read error. The V call is TRBV28, the J call TRBJ2-5, with TRBD2 matching over 8 bases. The junction had 9 bases not matched to a gene; V was cut back by 1 base and J by 5 bases. Germline assignment: CDR1 MDHEN and CDR2 SYDVKM. The CDR3 runs to 16 residues. The CDR3 DNA sequence: TGTGCCAGCAGTTTATACTTAGCGGGATTGGGGGAGACCCAGTACTCC. It is translated as CASSLYLAGLGETQYS.

Details on this clonotype: The junction does not match germline at one end; this may be a read error. V gene TRBV12-3 or TRBV12-4 combines with J gene TRBJ2-1, with D perhaps matching TRBD2 (6 bases). This CDR3 has 14 residues. The CDR3 DNA reads TGTACCAGCAGCACCCGGGACTCTGACGGTGAGGAGTTCTTC. Its translation: CTSSTRDSDGEEFF.

Worth noting for this clonotype: Germline and junction disagree at one end, which may indicate a read error. The chain couples TRBV29-1 to TRBJ1-1; D unresolved. From germline, CDR1 is SQVTM and CDR2 ANQGSEA. This CDR3 has 13 residues. The CDR3 sequence is CSVEDLVGRVAFF. The CDR3 DNA reads TGCAGTGTTGAAGATCTGGTAGGACGAGTGGCTTTCTTT.

Regarding this clonotype: An end of the junction does not agree with germline; a read error may underlie this. CDR3 nucleotide sequence: TGTGCCAGAAGCTTCCCAGGAAAGCTAAATAATTCACCCCTCCACTTT. This sequence encodes CARSFPGKLNNSPLHF. V gene TRBV5-4 combines with J gene TRBJ1-6, with D hard to call. The CDR3 runs to 16 residues. Germline CDR1 and CDR2: SGHNT and YYREEE (reference sequence).